The T cell receptor beta chain under discussion was sequenced for a study of shared clonotypes between healthy human individuals. Only in-frame clones appear in the TCRdb table, and some are missing; sequencing was by immunoSEQ multiplex PCR. The sample shows 190,000 or so clones, about 93% of them seen only once. The CDR3 has 15 residues. Germline V lookup: CDR1 LGHNA, CDR2 YNFKEQ. Trimming cost V 2 bases and J 3 bases, with 13 bases left between them. The rearrangement uses TRBV4-2 and TRBJ1-1, with D maybe TRBD1 (5 bases). The sequenced sample consisted of naive CD4+ T cells sorted from blood. Subset described: CD45RA+ positively selected. The origin of this receptor is a woman in her twenties or thirties in good health. The CDR3 sequence: CASSQSTWGDTEAFF. CDR3 nucleotide sequence: TGTGCCAGCAGCCAATCCACCTGGGGGGACACTGAAGCTTTCTTT.